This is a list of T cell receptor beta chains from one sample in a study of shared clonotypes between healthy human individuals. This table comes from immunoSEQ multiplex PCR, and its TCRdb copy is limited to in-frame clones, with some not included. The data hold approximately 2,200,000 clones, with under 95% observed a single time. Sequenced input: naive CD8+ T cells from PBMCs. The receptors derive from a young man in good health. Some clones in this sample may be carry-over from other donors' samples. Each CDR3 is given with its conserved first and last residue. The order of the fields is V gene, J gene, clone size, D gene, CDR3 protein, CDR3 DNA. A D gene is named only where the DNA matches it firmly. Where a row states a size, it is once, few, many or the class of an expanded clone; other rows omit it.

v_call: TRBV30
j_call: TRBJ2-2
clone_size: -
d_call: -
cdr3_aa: CAWSVLLGELFF
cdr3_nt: TGTGCCTGGAGTGTACTTCTGGGGGAGCTGTTTTTT

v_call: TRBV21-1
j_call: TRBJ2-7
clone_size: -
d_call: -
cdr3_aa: CASSKARQSHEQYF
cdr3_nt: TGTGCCAGCAGCAAAGCGAGACAGTCCCACGAGCAGTACTTC

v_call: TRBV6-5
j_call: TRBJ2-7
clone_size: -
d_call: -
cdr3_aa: CASSYFSGSSYEQYF
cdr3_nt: TGTGCCAGCAGTTACTTCTCAGGTAGCTCCTACGAGCAGTACTTC

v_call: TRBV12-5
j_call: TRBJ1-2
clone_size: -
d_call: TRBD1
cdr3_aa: CASGPGTATNYGYTF
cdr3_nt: TGTGCTAGTGGCCCCGGGACAGCGACTAACTATGGCTACACCTTC

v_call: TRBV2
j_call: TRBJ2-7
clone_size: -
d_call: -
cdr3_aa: CASNTGYEQYF
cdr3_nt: TGTGCCAGCAACACCGGATACGAGCAGTACTTC

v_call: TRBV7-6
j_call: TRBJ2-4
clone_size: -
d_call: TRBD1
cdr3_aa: CASSSGTGNIQYF
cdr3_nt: TGTGCCAGCAGCTCCGGGACAGGAAACATTCAGTACTTC

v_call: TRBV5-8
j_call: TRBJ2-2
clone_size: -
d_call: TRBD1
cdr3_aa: CASSQGARNTGELFF
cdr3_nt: TGTGCCAGCAGTCAGGGGGCGCGTAACACCGGGGAGCTGTTTTTT

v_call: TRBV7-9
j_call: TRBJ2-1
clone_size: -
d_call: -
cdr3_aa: CASSWTETKDEQFF
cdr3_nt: TGTGCCAGCAGCTGGACTGAGACTAAAGATGAGCAGTTCTTC

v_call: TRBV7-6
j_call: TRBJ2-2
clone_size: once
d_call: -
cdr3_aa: CASSFVGQSGTGELFF
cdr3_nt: TGTGCCAGCAGCTTCGTGGGCCAGTCGGGAACCGGGGAGCTGTTTTTT

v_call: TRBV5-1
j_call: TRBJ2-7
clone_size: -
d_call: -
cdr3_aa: CASSPLDRPYEQYF
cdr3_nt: TGCGCCAGCAGCCCTCTGGACAGACCCTACGAGCAGTACTTC

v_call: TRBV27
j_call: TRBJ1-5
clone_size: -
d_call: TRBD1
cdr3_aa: CASSATTGGNQPQHF
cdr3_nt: TGTGCCAGCAGTGCCACTACAGGGGGCAATCAGCCCCAGCATTTT